This is a list of T cell receptor beta chains from one sample in a study of glioma-infiltrating T cells after dendritic cell vaccination. Assay used: immunoSEQ multiplex PCR; TCRdb lists only in-frame clones, some missing. The table lists about 94,000 clones, about 85% of them singletons. This material consisted of blood, taken after dendritic cell vaccination. The origin of the receptors is a human donor with glioblastoma. Both conserved end residues are part of each CDR3. A D gene is named only where the DNA matches it firmly. Clone size is shown for a subset of rows, as once, few, many or a class of expanded clone.

J	V	size	D	CDR3	DNA
TRBJ1-3	TRBV27	NA	TRBD1	CASSLPLGGTGGNTIYF	TGTGCCAGCAGTTTACCCCTGGGGGGGACAGGGGGAAACACCATATATTTT
TRBJ1-1	TRBV27	NA	NA	CASSLSWRDTEAFF	TGTGCCAGCAGTTTATCGTGGAGGGACACTGAAGCTTTCTTT
TRBJ2-5	TRBV7-3	NA	TRBD2	CASSPGTSFQETQYF	TGTGCCAGCAGCCCCGGGACTAGCTTCCAAGAGACCCAGTACTTC
TRBJ1-1	TRBV9	NA	NA	CASSVGVDNTEAFF	TGTGCCAGCAGCGTAGGTGTAGATAACACTGAAGCTTTCTTT
TRBJ1-1	TRBV6-1	NA	TRBD1	CASSEGGYQQGASSNTEAFF	TGTGCCAGCAGTGAGGGGGGATACCAGCAGGGGGCCTCTTCGAACACTGAAGCTTTCTTT
TRBJ2-7	TRBV5-1	NA	TRBD2	CASSTGLAGGPNEQYF	TGCGCCAGCAGCACCGGACTAGCGGGAGGGCCTAACGAGCAGTACTTC
TRBJ1-2	TRBV19	NA	TRBD1	CASSKKGAGYTF	TGTGCCAGTAGTAAGAAGGGGGCTGGCTACACCTTC
TRBJ2-7	TRBV5-1	once	TRBD1	CASSTRTGGYEQYF	TGCGCCAGCAGCACCCGGACAGGGGGATACGAGCAGTACTTC
TRBJ2-2	TRBV9	few	NA	CASSAGLRNTGELFF	TGTGCCAGCAGCGCGGGACTGCGAAACACCGGGGAGCTGTTTTTT
TRBJ2-2	TRBV11-2	NA	TRBD1	CASRFTGDTGELFF	TGTGCCAGCAGATTCACAGGGGACACCGGGGAGCTGTTTTTT
TRBJ2-3	TRBV7-3	NA	TRBD2	CASQTSGGADTQYF	TGTGCCAGTCAGACTAGCGGGGGGGCGGATACGCAGTATTTT
TRBJ2-1	TRBV11-3	NA	NA	CASSSGGGSYNEQFF	TGTGCCAGCAGCTCCGGGGGAGGCTCCTACAATGAGCAGTTCTTC
TRBJ2-2	TRBV30	few	NA	CAWSLGAGDTGELFF	TGTGCCTGGAGTTTAGGGGCAGGGGACACCGGGGAGCTGTTTTTT
TRBJ2-1	TRBV27	NA	TRBD1	CASLGQGVGEQFF	TGTGCCAGCCTGGGACAGGGGGTGGGGGAGCAGTTCTTC
TRBJ2-7	TRBV11-2	NA	TRBD1	CASTTTGVIYEQYF	TGTGCCAGCACCACAACAGGGGTAATCTACGAGCAGTACTTC
TRBJ2-7	TRBV7-9	NA	TRBD2	CASSPGPSGRSGEQYF	TGTGCCAGCAGCCCAGGCCCTAGCGGGAGATCGGGCGAGCAGTACTTC
TRBJ2-1	TRBV9	few	TRBD1	CASSADWGQAFNEQFF	TGTGCCAGCAGCGCAGACTGGGGACAGGCATTCAATGAGCAGTTCTTC
TRBJ1-2	TRBV28	NA	TRBD1	CASSSPGQGLTNYGYTF	TGTGCCAGCAGTTCTCCGGGACAGGGGCTCACTAACTATGGCTACACCTTC
TRBJ2-7	TRBV6-1	NA	NA	CASSEGGARVYEQYF	TGTGCCAGCAGTGAAGGTGGGGCTCGAGTCTACGAGCAGTACTTC
TRBJ2-7	TRBV19	NA	NA	CASSIGDSRYEQYF	TGTGCCAGTAGTATAGGCGATAGCCGCTACGAGCAGTACTTC
TRBJ2-3	TRBV14	NA	NA	CASSQVRDTLRTDTQYF	TGTGCCAGCAGCCAAGTCCGGGACACTCTTAGGACAGATACGCAGTATTTT
TRBJ1-3	TRBV10-3	NA	TRBD1	CAISIGQGATGNTIYF	TGTGCCATCAGTATTGGACAGGGGGCAACGGGAAACACCATATATTTT
TRBJ1-2	TRBV19	NA	NA	CASNPRDWVYGYTF	TGTGCCAGCAACCCTCGGGACTGGGTCTATGGCTACACCTTC
TRBJ1-2	TRBV6-1	once	TRBD1	CASRFRDREGYGYTF	TGTGCCAGCAGATTCCGGGACAGGGAGGGCTATGGCTACACCTTC
TRBJ2-2	TRBV5-6	NA	TRBD2	CASRGRVGGELFF	TGTGCCAGCAGGGGGAGGGTCGGCGGGGAGCTGTTTTTT
TRBJ2-3	TRBV27	NA	NA	CASSPIATDTQYF	TGTGCCAGCAGTCCCATCGCGACAGATACGCAGTATTTT
TRBJ2-6	TRBV7-8	NA	TRBD2	CASSPWRGVSGANVLTF	TGTGCCAGCAGCCCGTGGCGGGGGGTCTCTGGGGCCAACGTCCTGACTTTC